This T cell receptor (beta chain) was found in a study of identical twins. Details on this clonotype: Its antigen is still unknown.

Study-wide findings and caveats: Memory repertoires showed no such pattern, whereas abundant cord blood beta clonotypes carried fewer insertions. Recombination models fit unrelated individuals' TCR alpha sharing but underestimated twins'.

With V trimmed by 2 bases and J by 0 bases, 10 bases remained unmatched. CDR1 PRHDT and CDR2 FYEKMQ come from the germline V gene (reference sequence). The CDR3 sequence is 19 residues long. Unique molecular identifiers were present on the cDNA, and a universal primer site came from template switching. MiXCR, run by TCRdb on the 5' RACE reads, gives a single entry per CDR3 protein. This sample yields fewer than 650,000 distinct CDR3 sequences, of which 9.5% to 10% are seen a single time; approximately 3.2% belongs to the top ten. These data were likewise used in another study, on yellow fever vaccine responses in identical twins.

The chain has TRBV13 and TRBJ1-5; TRBD1 aligns across 10 bases. The TCR comes from a woman between 18 and 30 years old in good health. The sequenced material came from PBMCs. CDR3 loop: CASSLRQGALGYSNQPQHF. CDR3 DNA: TGTGCCAGCAGCTTAAGACAGGGGGCTTTGGGGTATAGCAATCAGCCCCAGCATTTT. Full variable domain (rest looked up from reference TRBV13 and TRBJ1-5): AAGVIQSPRHLIKEKRETATLKCYPIPRHDTVYWYQQGPGQDPQFLISFYEKMQSDKGSIPDRFSAQQFSDYHSELNMSSLELGDSALYFCASSLRQGALGYSNQPQHFGDGTRLSIL.